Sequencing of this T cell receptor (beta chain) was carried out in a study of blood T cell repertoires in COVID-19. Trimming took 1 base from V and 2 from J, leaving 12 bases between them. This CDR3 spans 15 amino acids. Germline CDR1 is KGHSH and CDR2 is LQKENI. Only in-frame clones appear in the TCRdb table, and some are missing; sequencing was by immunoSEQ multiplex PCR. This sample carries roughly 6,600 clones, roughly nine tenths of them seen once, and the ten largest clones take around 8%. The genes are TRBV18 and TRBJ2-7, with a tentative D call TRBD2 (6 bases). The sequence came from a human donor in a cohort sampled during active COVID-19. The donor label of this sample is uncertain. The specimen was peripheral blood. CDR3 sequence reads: CASSPLNSGPYEQYF. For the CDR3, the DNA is TGTGCCAGCTCACCACTAAATAGCGGCCCCTACGAGCAGTACTTC.